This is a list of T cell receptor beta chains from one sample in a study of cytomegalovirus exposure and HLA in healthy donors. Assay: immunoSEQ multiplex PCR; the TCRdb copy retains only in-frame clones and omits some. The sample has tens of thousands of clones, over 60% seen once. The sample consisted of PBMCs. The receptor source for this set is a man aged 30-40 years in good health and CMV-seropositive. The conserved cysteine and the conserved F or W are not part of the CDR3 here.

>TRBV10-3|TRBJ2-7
AISDYADNYEQY
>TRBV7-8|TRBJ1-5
ASSLGARNQPQH
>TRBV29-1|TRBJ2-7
SVGQGAYEQY
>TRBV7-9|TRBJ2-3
ASSMGRDTQY
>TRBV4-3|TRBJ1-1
ASSLKLRGGTEAF
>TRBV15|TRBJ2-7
ATSRGGGLNYEQY
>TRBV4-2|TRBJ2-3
ASSQDLAGGRDTQY
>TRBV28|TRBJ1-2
ASSLPGNYGYT
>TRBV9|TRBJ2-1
ASSVRGTYNEQF
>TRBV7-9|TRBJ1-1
ASSPRGEAF
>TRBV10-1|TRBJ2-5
ASSAYERGGEETQY
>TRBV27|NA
ASSLFTGGNYEQY
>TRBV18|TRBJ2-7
ASSPRGAAYEQY
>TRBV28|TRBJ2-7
ASTHVDRELYEQY
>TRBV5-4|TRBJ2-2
ASSHDRDTGELF
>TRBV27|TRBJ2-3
ASSSSFWGQGGSTDTQY
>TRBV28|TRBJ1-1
ASSFLGHRTVNTEAF
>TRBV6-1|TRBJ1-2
ASSEPRTGGYGYT
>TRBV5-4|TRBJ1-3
ASSFGDTIY
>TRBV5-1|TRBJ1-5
ASSLDNNQPQH
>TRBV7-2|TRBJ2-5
ASSGASGGGETQY
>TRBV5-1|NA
ASSLGQGGYEQY
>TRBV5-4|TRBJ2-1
ASSSDRTSYNEQF
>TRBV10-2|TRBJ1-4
ASMTGPGDEKLF
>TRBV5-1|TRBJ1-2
ASSSGAGTGLNGYT
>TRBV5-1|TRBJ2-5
ASSSIAGEETQY
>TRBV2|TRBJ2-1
ASTLDAPSTEQF
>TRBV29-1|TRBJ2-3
SVQPSGGRADTQY
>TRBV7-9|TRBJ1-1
ASSLIQGSAF
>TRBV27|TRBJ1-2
ASSLGFEGAGGYT
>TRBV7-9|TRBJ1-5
ASSFGYPSSNQPQH
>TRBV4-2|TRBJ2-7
ASSQGGTITYEQY
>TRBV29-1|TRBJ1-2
SVGGTFGYT
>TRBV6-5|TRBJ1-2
ASSPRRFYGYT
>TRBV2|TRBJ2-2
ASSDGGWAGELF
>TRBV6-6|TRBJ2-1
ASSYGGMHSEQF
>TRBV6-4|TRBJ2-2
ASSQGASAGELF
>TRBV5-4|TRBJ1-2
ASSHPPGTNYGYT
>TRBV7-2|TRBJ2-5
ASRPDRARGGTQY
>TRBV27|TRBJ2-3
ASSSADTQY
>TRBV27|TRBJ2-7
ASSFNRGNEQY
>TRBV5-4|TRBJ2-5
ASSPPGLNIPTREQY
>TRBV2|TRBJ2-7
ASTLQARTAGGEQY
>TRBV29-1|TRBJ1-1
SVGRQNEAF
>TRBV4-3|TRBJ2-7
ASSRGQGRYEQY
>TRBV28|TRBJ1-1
ASSSYRVATEAF
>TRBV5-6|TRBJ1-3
ASSREVSGNTIY
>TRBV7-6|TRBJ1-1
ASSPDPRGRAF
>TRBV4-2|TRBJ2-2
ASSPIGGNTGELF
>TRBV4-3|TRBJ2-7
ASSQIRGGEQY
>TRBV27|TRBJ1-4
ASSDRGYDEKLF
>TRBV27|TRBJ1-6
ASKSRAGEYNSPLH
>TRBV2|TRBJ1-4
ASRDRVLVNEKLF
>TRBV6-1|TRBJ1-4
ASSTGGVGEKLF
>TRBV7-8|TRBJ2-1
ASSPAGSSRFYNEQF
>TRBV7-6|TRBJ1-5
ASSLGRIMRAQPQH
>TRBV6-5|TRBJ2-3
ASSYLKGGAPDTQY
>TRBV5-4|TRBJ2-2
ASSPQTGTGELF
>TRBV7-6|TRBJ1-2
ASSLSTSRGPSRYT